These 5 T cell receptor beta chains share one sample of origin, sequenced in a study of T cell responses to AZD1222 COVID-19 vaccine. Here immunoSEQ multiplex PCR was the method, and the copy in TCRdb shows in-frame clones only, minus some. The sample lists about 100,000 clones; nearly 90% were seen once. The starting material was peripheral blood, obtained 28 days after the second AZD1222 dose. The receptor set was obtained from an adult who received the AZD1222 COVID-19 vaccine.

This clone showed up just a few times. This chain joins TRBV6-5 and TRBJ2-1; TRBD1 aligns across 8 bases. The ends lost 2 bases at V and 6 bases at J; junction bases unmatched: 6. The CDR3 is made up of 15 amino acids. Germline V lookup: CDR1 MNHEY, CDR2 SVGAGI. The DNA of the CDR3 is TGTGCCAGCAGTTACCACGGGACAGGACTCAATGAGCAGTTCTTC. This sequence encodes CASSYHGTGLNEQFF.

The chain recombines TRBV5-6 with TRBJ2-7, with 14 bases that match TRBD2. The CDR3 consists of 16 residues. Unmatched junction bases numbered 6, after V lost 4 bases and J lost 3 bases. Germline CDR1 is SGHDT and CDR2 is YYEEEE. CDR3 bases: TGTGCCAGCAGCCCACTCGGGACTAGCGGGAGCTACGAGCAGTACTTC. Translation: CASSPLGTSGSYEQYF.

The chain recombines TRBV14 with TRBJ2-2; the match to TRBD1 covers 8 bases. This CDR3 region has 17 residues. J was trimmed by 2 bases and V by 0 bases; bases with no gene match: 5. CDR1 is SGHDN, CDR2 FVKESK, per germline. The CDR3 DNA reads TGTGCCAGCAGCCAAGATTGGCAGGGGGCTAACACCGGGGAGCTGTTTTTT. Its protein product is CASSQDWQGANTGELFF. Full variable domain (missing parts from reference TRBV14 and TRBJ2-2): EAGVTQFPSHSVIEKGQTVTLRCDPISGHDNLYWYRRVMGKEIKFLLHFVKESKQDESGMPNNRFLAERTGGTYSTLKVQPAELEDSGVYFCASSQDWQGANTGELFFGEGSRLTVL.

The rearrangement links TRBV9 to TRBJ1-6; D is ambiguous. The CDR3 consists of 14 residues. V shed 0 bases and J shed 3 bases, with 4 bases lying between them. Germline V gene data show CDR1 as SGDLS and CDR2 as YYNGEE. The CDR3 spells CASSVGNYNSPLHF. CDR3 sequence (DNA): TGTGCCAGCAGCGTAGGCAACTATAATTCACCCCTCCACTTT.

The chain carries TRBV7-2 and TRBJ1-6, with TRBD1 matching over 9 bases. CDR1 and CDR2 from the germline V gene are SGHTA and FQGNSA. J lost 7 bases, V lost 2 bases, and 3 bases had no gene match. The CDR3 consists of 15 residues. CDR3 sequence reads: CASSLTGTGNSPLHF. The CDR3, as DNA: TGTGCCAGCAGCTTAACAGGGACAGGGAATTCACCCCTCCACTTT.